The source of this T cell receptor beta chain is a study of cytomegalovirus exposure and HLA in healthy donors. Separation from the 666-subject first cohort characterized the roughly 120-subject validation cohort, to which the donors belonged. V was trimmed by 5 bases and J by 3 bases, leaving 27 bases between them. Germline V gene lookup returns CDR1 SGHRS and CDR2 YFSETQ. CDR3 length equals 18 residues. Only in-frame clones appear in the TCRdb table, and some are missing; sequencing was by immunoSEQ multiplex PCR. The table includes some 140,000 clones, 80% to 90% detected once. Sequencing was carried out using PBMCs. This sequence was found in a woman between 25 and 40 years old in good health and CMV-seronegative. The V call is TRBV5-1, the J call TRBJ2-7; the D gene is possibly TRBD2 (5 bases). The CDR3 protein is CASREAHPRRAYYYEQYF. The CDR3 region has the DNA TGCGCCAGCAGGGAGGCCCACCCAAGAAGGGCGTATTACTACGAGCAGTACTTC.